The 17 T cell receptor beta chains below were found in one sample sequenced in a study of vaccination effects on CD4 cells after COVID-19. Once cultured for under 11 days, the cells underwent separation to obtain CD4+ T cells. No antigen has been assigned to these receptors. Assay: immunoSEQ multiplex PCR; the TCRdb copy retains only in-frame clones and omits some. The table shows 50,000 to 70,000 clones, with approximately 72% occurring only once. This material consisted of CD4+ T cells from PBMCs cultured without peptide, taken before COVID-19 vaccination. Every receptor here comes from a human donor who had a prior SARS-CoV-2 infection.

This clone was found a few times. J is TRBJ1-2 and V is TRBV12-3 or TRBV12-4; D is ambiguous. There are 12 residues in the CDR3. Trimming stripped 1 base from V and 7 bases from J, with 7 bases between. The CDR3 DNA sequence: TGTGCCAGCAGTTTAGGTAGTGGTGGCTACACCTTC. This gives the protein CASSLGSGGYTF.

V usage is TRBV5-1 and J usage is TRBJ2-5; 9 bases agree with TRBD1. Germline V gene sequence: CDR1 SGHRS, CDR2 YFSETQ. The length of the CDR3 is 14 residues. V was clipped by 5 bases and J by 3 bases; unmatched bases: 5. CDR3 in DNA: TGCGCCAGCAGTTTCGGGACAGGGAAAGAGACCCAGTACTTC. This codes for CASSFGTGKETQYF.

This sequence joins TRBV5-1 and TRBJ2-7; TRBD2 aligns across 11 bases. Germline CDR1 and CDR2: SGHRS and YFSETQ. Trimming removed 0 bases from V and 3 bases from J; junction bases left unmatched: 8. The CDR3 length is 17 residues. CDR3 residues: CASSLVASGGIIYEQYF. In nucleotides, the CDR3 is TGCGCCAGCAGCTTGGTGGCTAGCGGGGGGATTATCTACGAGCAGTACTTC.

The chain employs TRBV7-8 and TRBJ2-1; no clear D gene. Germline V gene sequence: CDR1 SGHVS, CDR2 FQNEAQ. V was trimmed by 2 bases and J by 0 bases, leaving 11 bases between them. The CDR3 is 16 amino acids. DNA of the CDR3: TGTGCCAGCAGCTTATGGGCAGAGGCCTCCTACAATGAGCAGTTCTTC. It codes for CASSLWAEASYNEQFF. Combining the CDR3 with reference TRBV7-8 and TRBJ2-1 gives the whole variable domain GAGVSQSPRYKVAKRGQDVALRCDPISGHVSLFWYQQALGQGPEFLTYFQNEAQLDKSGLPSDRFFAERPEGSVSTLKIQRTQQEDSAVYLCASSLWAEASYNEQFFGPGTRLTVL.

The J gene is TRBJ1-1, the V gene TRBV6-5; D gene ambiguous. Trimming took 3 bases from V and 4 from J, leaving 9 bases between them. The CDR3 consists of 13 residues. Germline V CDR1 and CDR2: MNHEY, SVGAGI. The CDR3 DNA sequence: TGTGCCAGCAGTTATGAGCGGGCCACTGAAGCTTTCTTT. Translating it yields CASSYERATEAFF.

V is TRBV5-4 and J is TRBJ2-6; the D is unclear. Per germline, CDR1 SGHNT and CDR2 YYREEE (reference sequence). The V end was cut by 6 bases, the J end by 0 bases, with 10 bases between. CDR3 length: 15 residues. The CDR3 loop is CASKPRISGANVLTF. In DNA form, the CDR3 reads TGTGCCAGCAAACCCCGGATCTCTGGGGCCAACGTCCTGACTTTC.

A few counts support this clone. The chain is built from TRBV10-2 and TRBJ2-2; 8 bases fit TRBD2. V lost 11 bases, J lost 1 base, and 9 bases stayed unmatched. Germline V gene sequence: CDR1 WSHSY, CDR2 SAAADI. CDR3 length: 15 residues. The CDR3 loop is CALHPAGGNTGELFF. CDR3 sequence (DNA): TGCGCCCTCCACCCGGCGGGGGGGAACACCGGGGAGCTGTTTTTT.

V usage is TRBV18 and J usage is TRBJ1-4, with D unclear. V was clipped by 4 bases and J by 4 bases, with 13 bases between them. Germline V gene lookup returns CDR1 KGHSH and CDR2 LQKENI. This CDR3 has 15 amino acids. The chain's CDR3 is CASSRATVINEKLFF. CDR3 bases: TGTGCCAGCTCACGGGCGACGGTTATTAATGAAAAACTGTTTTTT.

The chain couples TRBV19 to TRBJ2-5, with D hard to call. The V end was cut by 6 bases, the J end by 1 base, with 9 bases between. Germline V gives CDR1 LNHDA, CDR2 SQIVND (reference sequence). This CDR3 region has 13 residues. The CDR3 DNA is TGTGCCAGTAGCTCTGACCGCCAAGAGACCCAGTACTTC. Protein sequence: CASSSDRQETQYF.

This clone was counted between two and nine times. The CDR3 protein is CASSEASGNTIYF. The CDR3 nucleotides are TGTGCCAGCAGTGAAGCTTCGGGAAACACCATATATTTT. The chain couples TRBV2 to TRBJ1-3; no definite D call. Germline assignment: CDR1 SNHLY and CDR2 FYNNEI. This CDR3 is built from 13 residues. Trimming stripped 0 bases from V and 4 bases from J, with 4 bases between.

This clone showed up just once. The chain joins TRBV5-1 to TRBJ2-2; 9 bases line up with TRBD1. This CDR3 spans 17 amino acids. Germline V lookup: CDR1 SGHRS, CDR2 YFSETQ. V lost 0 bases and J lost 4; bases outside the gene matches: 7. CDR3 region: CASSLAPGQGSTGELFF. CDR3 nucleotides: TGCGCCAGCAGCTTGGCCCCGGGACAGGGCTCCACCGGGGAGCTGTTTTTT.

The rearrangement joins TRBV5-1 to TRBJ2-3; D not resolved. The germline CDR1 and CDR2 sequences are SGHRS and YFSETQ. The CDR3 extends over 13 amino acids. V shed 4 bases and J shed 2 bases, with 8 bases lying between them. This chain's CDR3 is CASSQRLTDTQYF. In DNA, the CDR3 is TGCGCCAGCAGCCAGCGCCTCACAGATACGCAGTATTTT.

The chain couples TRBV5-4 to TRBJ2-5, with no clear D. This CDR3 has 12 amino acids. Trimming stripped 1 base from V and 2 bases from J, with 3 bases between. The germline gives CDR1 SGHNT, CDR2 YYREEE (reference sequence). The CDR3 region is CASSLTQETQYF. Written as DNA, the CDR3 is TGTGCCAGCAGCTTGACTCAAGAGACCCAGTACTTC.

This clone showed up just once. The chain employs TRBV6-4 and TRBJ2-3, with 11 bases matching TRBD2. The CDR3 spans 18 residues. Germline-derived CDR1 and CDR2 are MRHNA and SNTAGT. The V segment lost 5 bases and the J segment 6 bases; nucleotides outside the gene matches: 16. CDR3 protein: CASSSWKLAGELRDTQYF. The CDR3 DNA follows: TGTGCCAGCAGTAGTTGGAAACTAGCGGGGGAGCTAAGGGATACGCAGTATTTT.

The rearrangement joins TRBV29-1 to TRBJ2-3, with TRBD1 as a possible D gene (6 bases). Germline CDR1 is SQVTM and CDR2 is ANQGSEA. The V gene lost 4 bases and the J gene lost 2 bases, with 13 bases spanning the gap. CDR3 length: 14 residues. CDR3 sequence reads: CSVGGRRITDTQYF. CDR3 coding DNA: TGCAGCGTTGGGGGGCGACGGATCACAGATACGCAGTATTTT.

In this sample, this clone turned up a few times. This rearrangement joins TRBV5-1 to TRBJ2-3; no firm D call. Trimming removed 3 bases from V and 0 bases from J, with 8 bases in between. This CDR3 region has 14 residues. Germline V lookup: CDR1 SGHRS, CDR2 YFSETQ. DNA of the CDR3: TGCGCCAGCAGCTCGCTAACCAGCACAGATACGCAGTATTTT. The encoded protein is CASSSLTSTDTQYF.

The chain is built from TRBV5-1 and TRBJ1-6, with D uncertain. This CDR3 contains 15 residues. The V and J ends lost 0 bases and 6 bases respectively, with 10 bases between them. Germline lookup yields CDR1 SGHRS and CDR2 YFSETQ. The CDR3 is CASSLAGRGNSPLHF. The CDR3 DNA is TGCGCCAGCAGCTTGGCGGGTCGCGGTAATTCACCCCTCCACTTT.